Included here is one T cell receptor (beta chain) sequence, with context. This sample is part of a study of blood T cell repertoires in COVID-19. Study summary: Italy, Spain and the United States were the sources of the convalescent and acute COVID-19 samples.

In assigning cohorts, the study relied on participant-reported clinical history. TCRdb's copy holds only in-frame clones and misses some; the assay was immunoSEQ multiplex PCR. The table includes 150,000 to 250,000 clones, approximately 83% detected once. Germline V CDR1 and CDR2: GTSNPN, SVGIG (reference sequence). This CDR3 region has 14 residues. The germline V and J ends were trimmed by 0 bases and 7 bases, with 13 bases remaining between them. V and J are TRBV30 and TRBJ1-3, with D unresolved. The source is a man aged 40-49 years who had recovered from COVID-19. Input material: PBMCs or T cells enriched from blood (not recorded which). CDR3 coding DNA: TGTGCCTGGAGTGTAGGTCCGGGGAAGAACACCATATATTTT. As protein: CAWSVGPGKNTIYF.